One and the same sample provided the 20 T cell receptor beta chains below, sequenced in a study of regulatory T cells in long-lasting Graves disease (dated by TCRdb to the early 2020s). Library preparation was by multiplex PCR. Sequenced on an Illumina HiSeq 4000. To build TCR beta libraries, CDR3 regions were amplified by Arm-PCR using iRepertoire HTBI primers. TCRdb trimmed public reads at Q25 via fastp, called clones via MiXCR and kept in-frame beta chains. For every CDR3 protein sequence, its rows merge into one entry that carries the most common genes and DNA. Counted in this sample were fewer than 550,000 distinct CDR3 sequences; about 16% of them appeared once. Jointly, the top ten make up 25% of the sample. This specimen's time point label, interpreted: newly diagnosed GD, antithyroid drugs for less than 3 months. RNA was extracted from PBMCs in TRIzol for both TCR sequencing and RNA sequencing.

These same records also appear under a second study, on T cells in Graves' hyperthyroidism and ophthalmopathy.

The sample was peripheral blood mononuclear cells (PBMCs), taken at new diagnosis, from a patient treated with antithyroid drugs. The receptors stem from a woman aged 35-65 years with Graves disease. Donor details come from another sample of the same person, matched by shared clones.

This clonotype has more than one count but fewer than ten. This chain links TRBV15 with TRBJ2-5; no definite D call. Germline CDR1 is LNHNV and CDR2 is YYDKDF (reference sequence). V was cut by 0 bases and J by 5 bases, with 4 bases left in between. CDR3 length: 12 residues. The CDR3 loop reads CATSRDQETQYF. DNA for the CDR3: TGTGCCACCAGCAGAGATCAGGAGACCCAGTACTTC. The variable domain in full, with the rest retrieved from reference TRBV15 and TRBJ2-5, is DAMVIQNPRYQVTQFGKPVTLSCSQTLNHNVMYWYQQKSSQAPKLLFHYYDKDFNNEADTPDNFQSRRPNTSFCFLDIRSPGLGDTAMYLCATSRDQETQYFGPGTRLLVL.

This clonotype was seen many times. CDR3 residues: CASWGLSTDTQYF. The CDR3, as DNA: TGTGCCAGCTGGGGACTTAGCACAGATACGCAGTATTTT. The chain has TRBV6-1 and TRBJ2-3, with D possibly matching TRBD2 (6 bases). CDR1 MNHNS and CDR2 SASEGT come from the germline V gene. CDR3 length: 13 amino acids. The V end was cut by 8 bases, the J end by 0 bases, with 9 bases between.

This clonotype turned up a few times. This rearrangement joins TRBV7-9 to TRBJ2-3; the match to TRBD1 covers 8 bases. Per germline, CDR1 SEHNR and CDR2 FQNEAQ (reference sequence). CDR3 length equals 15 residues. Germline trimming cut 3 bases from V and 3 bases from J; bases unmatched to any gene: 5. The CDR3 DNA sequence: TGTGCCAGCAGCTTGCGGACAGGGTCAACAGATACGCAGTATTTT. Its translation is CASSLRTGSTDTQYF.

This clonotype was detected many times. Germline is not matched at one junction end, which may reflect a read error. This chain joins TRBV7-9 and TRBJ1-1; D is unresolved. Germline V gene data show CDR1 as SEHNR and CDR2 as FQNEAQ (reference sequence). This CDR3 is 12 amino acids long. The CDR3 sequence is CASSLANNEAFF. The CDR3 DNA sequence: TGTGCCAGCAGCTTAGCGAACAATGAAGCTTTCTTT.

This clonotype was detected a few times. In DNA form, the CDR3 reads TGCGCCAGCAGCCGGATGGGCTCTGGGGCCAACGTCCTGACTTTC. It codes for CASSRMGSGANVLTF. This chain uses TRBV5-1 with TRBJ2-6; D remains ambiguous. The CDR3 runs 15 residues. From germline, CDR1 is SGHRS and CDR2 YFSETQ. The V end was cut by 4 bases, the J end by 0 bases, with 8 bases between.

This clonotype was counted at least ten times. The chain uses TRBV20-1 and TRBJ2-1; 14 bases fit TRBD2. Trimming took 4 bases from V and 2 from J; bases not matched to a gene: 7. Germline CDR1 reads DFQATT; CDR2 reads SNEGSKA (reference sequence). CDR3 length equals 17 residues. This chain's CDR3 is CSATGTSGRVPYNEQFF. The CDR3 DNA is TGCAGTGCTACCGGGACTAGCGGGAGAGTACCCTACAATGAGCAGTTCTTC.

This clonotype was counted ten times or more. This CDR3 is CASSEWVAGGQETQYF. The CDR3 DNA is TGTGCCAGCAGTGAATGGGTAGCGGGGGGGCAAGAGACCCAGTACTTC. The J gene is TRBJ2-5, the V gene TRBV25-1, with 11 bases matching TRBD2. Germline V gene sequence: CDR1 MGHDK, CDR2 SYGVNS. The length of the CDR3 is 16 residues. The V segment lost 1 base and the J segment 2 bases; nucleotides outside the gene matches: 3. The full variable domain, completed using reference TRBV25-1 and TRBJ2-5, is EADIYQTPRYLVIGTGKKITLECSQTMGHDKMYWYQQDPGMELHLIHYSYGVNSTEKGDLSSESTVSRIRTEHFPLTLESARPSHTSQYLCASSEWVAGGQETQYFGPGTRLLVL.

There are a few counts of this clonotype. The genes are TRBV29-1 and TRBJ1-2; D perhaps matches TRBD1 (5 bases). This CDR3 contains 15 residues. Germline values: CDR1 SQVTM, CDR2 ANQGSEA. V lost 8 bases and J lost 0, with 19 bases in between. The CDR3 reads CSTSGKGRANYGYTF. For the CDR3, the DNA is TGCAGCACCTCCGGGAAGGGGAGGGCTAACTATGGCTACACCTTC.

This rearrangement joins TRBV15 to TRBJ2-3; D may be TRBD1 or TRBD2 (6 bases each). The CDR3 consists of 15 residues. CDR1 and CDR2 (germline): LNHNV, YYDKDF (reference sequence). V lost 3 bases and J lost 1, with 11 bases in between. In DNA, the CDR3 is TGTGCCACCAGCAGTACTAGGGGGGGCACAGATACGCAGTATTTT. Amino acid sequence: CATSSTRGGTDTQYF.

Many counts were recorded for this clonotype. CDR3: CASRGTPNTGELFF. CDR3 DNA sequence: TGTGCCAGCAGAGGGACACCGAACACCGGGGAGCTGTTTTTT. The V gene is TRBV3-1, the J gene TRBJ2-2, with D possibly TRBD1 on 6 matching bases. Germline values: CDR1 LGHDT, CDR2 YNNKEL (reference sequence). This CDR3 has 14 residues. Between the trimmed V and J ends, which lost 6 bases and 0 bases, there was a span of 8 bases.

About this clonotype itself: Just one base apart from a much larger clone, this may be a read error. V and J are TRBV5-1 and TRBJ1-1, with 9 bases matching TRBD1. The CDR3 runs 16 residues. The ends lost 4 bases at V and 4 bases at J; junction bases unmatched: 11. The germline gives CDR1 SGHRS, CDR2 YFSETQ. CDR3 sequence: CASSPTPGTGFTEAFF. As DNA, the CDR3 is TGCGCCAGCAGCCCGACCCCCGGGACAGGGTTCACTGAAGCTTTCTTT.

This clonotype has only a few counts. V is TRBV18 and J is TRBJ1-2, with D tentatively TRBD1 (6 bases). Germline values: CDR1 KGHSH, CDR2 LQKENI. The CDR3 spans 14 residues. Deletions cut 3 bases from V and 5 bases from J, with 13 bases between. CDR3 in amino acids: CASSPSQGLYGYTF. CDR3 DNA: TGTGCCAGCTCACCCTCACAGGGATTATATGGCTACACCTTC.

This clonotype appeared many times. The J gene is TRBJ1-1, the V gene TRBV12-3 or TRBV12-4; 9 positions match TRBD1. J gave up 11 bases and V 5 bases, and 9 bases lay outside the gene matches. The CDR3 is 13 amino acids. The CDR3 bases are TGTGCCAGCAGTGCTGGACAGGGGTTTCGGGCTTTCTTT. It is translated as CASSAGQGFRAFF.

The chain couples TRBV6-1 to TRBJ2-5; 14 nucleotides line up with TRBD2. V dropped 7 bases and J dropped 4; count of bases not matched to a gene: 2. This CDR3 region has 14 residues. The germline V gene has CDR1 MNHNS and CDR2 SASEGT. The CDR3 DNA reads as TGTGCCAGCACCGGACTAGCGGGGGGAGAGACCCAGTACTTC. This gives the protein CASTGLAGGETQYF.

This clonotype was recorded many times. The chain carries TRBV7-8 and TRBJ2-7, with D unresolved. V shed 4 bases and J shed 3 bases, with 13 bases lying between them. The germline V gene has CDR1 SGHVS and CDR2 FQNEAQ. The CDR3 contains 14 residues. This CDR3 reads CASSSLTRSYEQYF. CDR3 bases: TGTGCCAGCAGCTCCCTGACTCGTAGCTACGAGCAGTACTTC.

This clonotype has a handful of counts. The chain uses TRBV30 and TRBJ1-1, with a tentative D call TRBD1 (6 bases). CDR3 length equals 11 residues. Trimming pared 3 bases from V and 13 bases from J, leaving 15 bases between. Germline CDR1 and CDR2: GTSNPN and SVGIG (reference sequence). The DNA for the CDR3 is TGTGCCTGGAGATGGGGGGCCTGGGGTTTCTTT. It codes for CAWRWGAWGFF.

This clonotype appeared a few times. The chain couples TRBV20-1 to TRBJ2-7, with 9 bases matching TRBD1. Trimming at V came to 6 bases and at J to 6 bases, leaving 15 bases not matched to a gene. The CDR3 sequence is 15 residues long. Germline-derived CDR1 and CDR2 are DFQATT and SNEGSKA (reference sequence). This CDR3 reads CSAATSGTGLGEQYF. In nucleotides, the CDR3 is TGCAGTGCCGCAACCTCCGGGACAGGGTTGGGCGAGCAGTACTTC.

This clonotype was detected ten times or more. CDR3 sequence: CASSYSAGRETQYF. The CDR3 DNA follows: TGTGCCAGCAGTTACTCAGCAGGGCGAGAGACCCAGTACTTC. The chain is built from TRBV6-5 and TRBJ2-5, with D perhaps TRBD1 (5 bases). The CDR3 has 14 amino acids. V dropped 0 bases and J dropped 4 bases, with 9 bases sitting between them. Germline CDR1 is MNHEY and CDR2 is SVGAGI.

This chain connects TRBV3-1 to TRBJ1-6, with 8 bases identical to TRBD1. V was clipped by 8 bases and J by 8 bases; unmatched bases: 11. The CDR3 totals 15 residues. Germline CDR1 and CDR2: LGHDT and YNNKEL (reference sequence). CDR3 bases: TGTGCCAGCTCACCCTCGACAGGGGAGGATTCACCCCTCCACTTT. This translates into CASSPSTGEDSPLHF.

Only a few counts were recorded for this clonotype. The chain links TRBV30 to TRBJ2-1, with 7 bases lining up with TRBD2. The CDR3 has 13 residues. The V gene end was trimmed by 3 bases and the J gene end by 4 bases; junction bases not matched to a gene: 3. Germline CDR1 is GTSNPN and CDR2 is SVGIG (reference sequence). CDR3: CAWSMGGYNEQFF. In DNA, the CDR3 is TGTGCCTGGAGCATGGGAGGGTACAATGAGCAGTTCTTC. Drawing the rest from reference TRBV30 and TRBJ2-1, the complete variable domain is SQTIHQWPATLVQPVGSPLSLECTVEGTSNPNLYWYRQAAGRGLQLLFYSVGIGQISSEVPQNLSASRPQDRQFILSSKKLLLSDSGFYLCAWSMGGYNEQFFGPGTRLTVL.